This TCR beta chain stems from a study of shared clonotypes between healthy human individuals. Those who donated were healthy HIV-negative adults, with no recent acute infections or vaccinations reported. The assay was immunoSEQ multiplex PCR, and TCRdb's table has in-frame clones only and misses some. The data hold 530,000 or so clones, with 75% to 80% observed a single time. Per germline, CDR1 KGHSH and CDR2 LQKENI. The CDR3 runs 14 residues. The J segment lost 7 bases and the V segment lost 3 bases, leaving 5 bases of the junction unmatched. The sample consisted of PBMCs. This TCR derives from a woman aged 40 to 50 in good health. Some clones in this sample may be carry-over from other donors' samples. V gene TRBV18 combines with J gene TRBJ2-7, with 11 bases aligning to TRBD1. The CDR3 is CASSPGQGAGEQYF. CDR3 in DNA: TGTGCCAGCTCACCCGGACAGGGGGCGGGAGAGCAGTACTTC.